These 12 T cell receptor beta chains were all obtained from the same sample, sequenced in a study of CD8+CD57+ T cells in acquired aplastic anemia. Genomic DNA constituted the template upon which TCR beta VDJ and CDR3 profiling was performed. TCRdb reanalysed the reads using MiXCR and keeps one entry per CDR3 protein. The data show about 81,000 distinct CDR3 sequences, with over 35% seen just once and roughly 70% held by the top ten. The sequenced material came from sorted CD4+, CD8+, or CD8+CD57+ T cells (not recorded which) from PBMCs. The receptors shown here come from a human donor in good health, serving as a control.

The gene calls are TRBV4-1 and TRBJ2-4; a weak D match, TRBD2 (5 bases). Between the trimmed V and J ends, which lost 0 bases and 7 bases, there was a span of 13 bases. CDR1 is MGHRA, CDR2 YSYEKL, per germline. CDR3 length equals 15 residues. The CDR3 DNA reads as TGCGCCAGCAGCCAAGATAAAGGGTCGGGGAACATTCAGTACTTC. This encodes CASSQDKGSGNIQYF.

The chain has TRBV25-1 and TRBJ1-6, with 7 bases fitting TRBD1. V shed 7 bases, J shed 5 bases, and the junction held 8 bases outside the gene matches. The V gene's germline CDR1 is MGHDK and CDR2 SYGVNS. This CDR3 spans 15 amino acids. The CDR3 DNA sequence: TGTGCCAGCACCCAAACAGGGACAGATAATTCACCCCTCCACTTT. Translated: CASTQTGTDNSPLHF.

In its sample, this clonotype was seen many times. The J gene is TRBJ2-7, the V gene TRBV7-2, with 7 bases lining up with TRBD2. The CDR3 contains 12 residues. The trim removed 3 bases at V and 7 bases at J, leaving 3 bases unmatched. The germline V gene has CDR1 SGHTA and CDR2 FQGNSA. CDR3 protein: CASSFTGGEQYF. For the CDR3, the DNA is TGTGCCAGCAGCTTCACGGGAGGTGAGCAGTACTTC. Combining the CDR3 with reference TRBV7-2 and TRBJ2-7 gives the whole variable domain GAGVSQSPSNKVTEKGKDVELRCDPISGHTALYWYRQSLGQGLEFLIYFQGNSAPDKSGLPSDRFSAERTGGSVSTLTIQRTQQEDSAVYLCASSFTGGEQYFGPGTRLTVT.

This clonotype appeared a few times. The rearrangement links TRBV19 to TRBJ1-1; weak D call: TRBD1 (5 bases). The CDR3 length is 13 residues. Germline CDR1 LNHDA, CDR2 SQIVND (reference sequence). V lost 5 bases and J lost 1, with 8 bases in between. The CDR3 region has the DNA TGTGCCAGTAGTCAGGGACCGAACACTGAAGCTTTCTTT. Protein: CASSQGPNTEAFF.

The rearrangement joins TRBV7-2 to TRBJ2-6; no clear D. Trimming removed 0 bases from V and 1 base from J, with 13 bases in between. The CDR3 is made up of 18 amino acids. The germline gives CDR1 SGHTA, CDR2 FQGNSA. CDR3 sequence: CASSLAALRPSGANVLTF. The CDR3 bases are TGTGCCAGCAGCTTAGCGGCGCTCAGACCGTCTGGGGCCAACGTCCTGACTTTC.

About this clonotype: A much larger clone sits a single nucleotide away, making a read error possible. The V call is TRBV20-1, the J call TRBJ1-1; 11 bases are a match to TRBD1. Germline V gene data show CDR1 as DFQATT and CDR2 as SNEGSKA (reference sequence). This CDR3 comprises 14 residues. V dropped 3 bases and J dropped 10; count of bases not matched to a gene: 10. CDR3 DNA sequence: TGCAGTGCTAGTGATGGACAGGGGGCGACTACAGCTTTCTTT. Translating it yields CSASDGQGATTAFF.

Ten or more counts support this clonotype. The rearrangement joins TRBV29-1 to TRBJ1-1; 7 nucleotides align to TRBD1. The CDR3 covers 15 residues. Germline-derived CDR1 and CDR2 are SQVTM and ANQGSEA. V lost 2 bases, J lost 0 bases, and 6 bases stayed unmatched. The CDR3: CSVEFRDSLNTEAFF. CDR3 DNA sequence: TGCAGCGTTGAATTCCGGGACAGTTTGAACACTGAAGCTTTCTTT.

The V and J genes are TRBV2 and TRBJ1-5; TRBD1 is a possible D gene (6 bases). Germline V gene lookup returns CDR1 SNHLY and CDR2 FYNNEI. With 6 bases removed from V and 4 bases from J, the gap between germline ends came to 10 bases. This CDR3 region has 13 residues. The CDR3 nucleotides read TGTGCCAGCAGCAAAGGACAGAATCAGCCCCAGCATTTT. Protein sequence: CASSKGQNQPQHF.

This clonotype was observed at least ten times. CDR3 sequence (DNA): TGCAGTGCTAGAACCGCAGACGCTCCAGTAAGGTACGAGCAGTACTTC. Protein sequence: CSARTADAPVRYEQYF. The chain couples TRBV20-1 to TRBJ2-7; D uncertain. This CDR3 contains 16 residues. Germline V gene sequence: CDR1 DFQATT, CDR2 SNEGSKA (reference sequence). V was pared by 2 bases and J by 4 bases, with 21 bases between.

This clonotype showed up just a few times. The chain joins TRBV9 to TRBJ2-1, with a weak D call TRBD2 (6 bases). The CDR3 is made up of 14 amino acids. Trimming took off 3 bases at V and 8 bases at J, with 15 bases between the two ends. Germline V CDR1 and CDR2: SGDLS, YYNGEE. The CDR3 sequence is CASSDRDSRDEQFF. CDR3 nucleotide sequence: TGTGCCAGCAGCGACCGGGACTCCAGGGATGAGCAGTTCTTC.

This clonotype was detected ten times or more. The chain carries TRBV27 and TRBJ1-5; D perhaps matches TRBD1 (6 bases). Germline V gene sequence: CDR1 MNHEY, CDR2 SMNVEV (reference sequence). The CDR3 sequence is 16 residues long. V was pared by 6 bases and J by 7 bases, with 22 bases between. CDR3 sequence (DNA): TGTGCCAGCAGCCTATCTGCGGGGGGCTTAGGGCAGCCCCAGCATTTT. It encodes CASSLSAGGLGQPQHF.

This clonotype was detected a few times. This chain connects TRBV15 to TRBJ2-1; TRBD2 matches 11 bases. The CDR3 length is 16 residues. Germline assignment: CDR1 LNHNV and CDR2 YYDKDF (reference sequence). With V trimmed by 4 bases and J by 8 bases, 10 bases remained unmatched. The DNA for the CDR3 is TGTGCCACCAGCAAAGACGGACTAGCGGGCAATCATGAGCAGTTCTTC. It translates to CATSKDGLAGNHEQFF.